These 32 T cell receptor beta chains were sequenced from one sample in a study of regulatory T cells in long-lasting Graves disease. Arm-PCR with iRepertoire HTBI primers amplified the CDR3 regions for these TCR beta libraries. In TCRdb, the multiplex PCR reads were re-called with MiXCR into one record per CDR3 protein. The table has approximately 400,000 distinct CDR3 sequences, about 15% seen once; the top ten hold over 15%. Time point defined: newly diagnosed GD, antithyroid drugs for less than 3 months. The authors made the TCR library using RNA they extracted from PBMCs. This same sample was also part of a study on T cells in Graves' hyperthyroidism and ophthalmopathy.

Material: peripheral blood mononuclear cells (PBMCs), obtained at new diagnosis, from a patient treated with antithyroid drugs. These receptors originate from a woman in her twenties or thirties with Graves disease.

This clonotype was detected many times. V gene TRBV20-1 combines with J gene TRBJ1-1; no reliable D call. This CDR3 region has 15 residues. Germline-derived CDR1 and CDR2 are DFQATT and SNEGSKA (reference sequence). Trimming took 2 bases from V and 0 from J, leaving 13 bases between them. The CDR3 DNA reads TGCAGTGCTAGAATGACGTGGGGATTGAACACTGAAGCTTTCTTT. It yields the protein CSARMTWGLNTEAFF.

This clonotype was counted a few times. The chain combines TRBV5-1 with TRBJ2-2, with no clear D. With 7 bases removed from V and 5 bases from J, the gap between germline ends came to 9 bases. The V gene's germline CDR1 is SGHRS and CDR2 YFSETQ. This CDR3 region has 12 residues. The DNA for the CDR3 is TGCGCCAGCGCTTTAGTGACCGGGGAGCTGTTTTTT. It specifies CASALVTGELFF.

This clonotype has at least ten counts. The chain carries TRBV2 and TRBJ2-7; D perhaps matches TRBD1 (6 bases). Deletions cut 1 base from V and 4 bases from J, with 11 bases between. The CDR3 has 14 amino acids. Germline V lookup: CDR1 SNHLY, CDR2 FYNNEI. The CDR3 DNA reads TGTGCCAGCAGTGAAGTTCAGGGGTTATACGAGCAGTACTTC. This translates into CASSEVQGLYEQYF.

This clonotype was seen ten or more times. The chain joins TRBV6-1 to TRBJ2-1; the match to TRBD1 covers 8 bases. J lost 6 bases, V lost 8 bases, and 6 bases had no gene match. The V gene's germline CDR1 is MNHNS and CDR2 SASEGT. The CDR3 is made up of 13 amino acids. For the CDR3, the DNA is TGTGCCAGCCGGGACAGGCTTTCCAATGAGCAGTTCTTC. Translated: CASRDRLSNEQFF.

This clonotype has a count of ten or more. The rearrangement joins TRBV13 to TRBJ1-5; TRBD1 aligns across 9 bases. The germline V gene has CDR1 PRHDT and CDR2 FYEKMQ (reference sequence). V was pared by 5 bases and J by 2 bases, with 10 bases of the junction left unmatched. The CDR3 is 17 amino acids. The CDR3 sequence is CASSPGGQGAGNQPQHF. CDR3 sequence (DNA): TGTGCCAGCAGCCCAGGGGGACAGGGTGCGGGCAATCAGCCCCAGCATTTT.

This clonotype occurred many times. This rearrangement joins TRBV7-2 to TRBJ2-5; TRBD2 aligns across 7 bases. Germline trimming cut 5 bases from V and 1 base from J; bases unmatched to any gene: 7. Germline lookup yields CDR1 SGHTA and CDR2 FQGNSA. This CDR3 is 15 amino acids long. The chain's CDR3 is CASSTSGIPQETQYF. In DNA form, the CDR3 reads TGTGCCAGCAGCACCAGCGGGATTCCCCAAGAGACCCAGTACTTC.

This clonotype was counted at least ten times. V and J are TRBV19 and TRBJ2-7; 10 nucleotides match TRBD1. The CDR3 loop spans 16 amino acids. J gave up 4 bases and V 1 base, and 7 bases lay outside the gene matches. Per germline, CDR1 LNHDA and CDR2 SQIVND (reference sequence). As DNA, the CDR3 is TGTGCCAGTAGTATAGGCTCCGGGGACAGGGGTTACGAGCAGTACTTC. Translating gives CASSIGSGDRGYEQYF.

The chain uses TRBV27 and TRBJ1-1; a possible D gene is TRBD1 (6 bases). Trimming cost V 0 bases and J 4 bases, with 18 bases left between them. The CDR3 is 17 residues long. Germline V gives CDR1 MNHEY, CDR2 SMNVEV (reference sequence). CDR3 loop: CASSLSGRGLSITEAFF. Written as DNA, the CDR3 is TGTGCCAGCAGTTTATCGGGCAGGGGCCTTTCTATCACTGAAGCTTTCTTT.

This clonotype was seen at least ten times. The chain links TRBV11-2 to TRBJ2-5; D remains unclear. The germline V gene encodes CDR1 SGHAT and CDR2 FQNNGV. This CDR3 is built from 15 residues. The V and J ends lost 0 bases and 1 base respectively, with 9 bases between them. The CDR3 DNA reads as TGTGCCAGCAGCTTAGAATACTCAGTCCAAGAGACCCAGTACTTC. This sequence encodes CASSLEYSVQETQYF.

At least ten counts were recorded for this clonotype. The chain links TRBV12-3 or TRBV12-4 to TRBJ2-2, with D unresolved. The CDR3 has 15 amino acids. Trimming shortened V by 2 bases and J by 4 bases, and 11 bases separated the two germline ends. CDR3 DNA: TGTGCCAGCAGTTTAAACCTCCATGGCACCGGGGAGCTGTTTTTT. It specifies CASSLNLHGTGELFF.

Ten or more counts support this clonotype. V gene TRBV30 combines with J gene TRBJ2-1; 8 positions agree with TRBD2. CDR1 and CDR2 (germline): GTSNPN, SVGIG (reference sequence). With V trimmed by 3 bases and J by 4 bases, 5 bases remained unmatched. The CDR3 runs to 14 residues. CDR3 sequence: CAWSGRAGYNEQFF. CDR3 nucleotides: TGTGCCTGGAGCGGGAGGGCGGGTTACAATGAGCAGTTCTTC. Drawing the rest from reference TRBV30 and TRBJ2-1, the complete variable domain is SQTIHQWPATLVQPVGSPLSLECTVEGTSNPNLYWYRQAAGRGLQLLFYSVGIGQISSEVPQNLSASRPQDRQFILSSKKLLLSDSGFYLCAWSGRAGYNEQFFGPGTRLTVL.

This clonotype was counted at least ten times. An end of the junction differs from the germline gene, which may be a read error. The chain combines TRBV6-1 with TRBJ2-2; no clear D gene. Germline lookup yields CDR1 MNHNS and CDR2 SASEGT. The CDR3 runs 12 residues. CDR3: CASSPNAGELFF. The CDR3 DNA reads as TGTGCCAGCAGTCCGAACGCCGGGGAGCTGTTTTTT.

As regards this clonotype: Because the CDR3 is missing its conserved closing phenylalanine or tryptophan, this is likely a read error. J is TRBJ1-4 and V is TRBV29-1; 7 nucleotides match TRBD1. V lost 5 bases and J lost 7; bases outside the gene matches: 7. This CDR3 contains 13 residues. Germline V gene sequence: CDR1 SQVTM, CDR2 ANQGSEA. DNA of the CDR3: TGCAGCGTTAGTCTCCAGGGGGGTGAAAAACTGTTTCTT. Amino acid sequence: CSVSLQGGEKLFL.

This clonotype was seen only a few times. No DNA is shown, since the ends of the CDR3 on it are uncertain; the CDR3 is the one TCRdb lists. The chain uses TRBV19 and TRBJ2-6; no DNA check was done on the table's D call, TRBD1. 15 amino acids form the CDR3, both terminal residues included. Germline V gene data show CDR1 as LNHDA and CDR2 as SQIVND (reference sequence). The CDR3 region is CASTSGGSGANVLTF.

This sequence joins TRBV13 and TRBJ2-1; D is perhaps TRBD1 or TRBD2 (5 bases each). Trimming removed 4 bases from V and 8 bases from J, with 15 bases in between. CDR1 is PRHDT and CDR2 is FYEKMQ in the germline V gene (reference sequence). There are 14 residues in the CDR3. CDR3 loop: CASSYGTTRDEQFF. DNA of the CDR3: TGTGCCAGCAGCTATGGGACCACCAGGGATGAGCAGTTCTTC.

The V gene is TRBV4-1, the J gene TRBJ1-3, with D possibly TRBD1 on 6 matching bases. CDR1 and CDR2 (germline): MGHRA, YSYEKL. Trimming pared 4 bases from V and 3 bases from J, leaving 13 bases between. The CDR3 length is 15 residues. The CDR3 loop reads CASSPGGGHGNTIYF. Written as DNA, the CDR3 is TGCGCCAGCAGCCCCGGGGGGGGCCATGGAAACACCATATATTTT.

This clonotype was counted only a few times. A much larger clone differs by one base, so this may be a read error. The chain recombines TRBV28 with TRBJ2-2; D may be TRBD1 or TRBD2 (5 bases each). Trimming removed 7 bases from V and 6 bases from J, with 18 bases in between. Germline values: CDR1 MDHEN, CDR2 SYDVKM. The CDR3 is 15 amino acids. The CDR3 nucleotides read TGTGCCAGCATTGCAGCAGGGCGAGGGGCCGGGGAGCTGTTTTTT. As protein: CASIAAGRGAGELFF. The whole variable domain, remainder taken from reference TRBV28 and TRBJ2-2, is DVKVTQSSRYLVKRTGEKVFLECVQDMDHENMFWYRQDPGLGLRLIYFSYDVKMKEKGDIPEGYSVSREKKERFSLILESASTNQTSMYLCASIAAGRGAGELFFGEGSRLTVL.

V gene TRBV4-1 combines with J gene TRBJ2-2, with D unclear. The V end lost 3 bases, the J end lost 6 bases, and 11 bases lay between the germline ends. Germline CDR1 reads MGHRA; CDR2 reads YSYEKL. This CDR3 comprises 14 residues. The CDR3 nucleotides are TGCGCCAGCAGCCATTTCCCATTACCCGGGGAGCTGTTTTTT. Translating it yields CASSHFPLPGELFF.

At least ten counts were recorded for this clonotype. The chain joins TRBV20-1 to TRBJ2-5; D is unresolved. Looked up from germline, CDR1 is DFQATT and CDR2 is SNEGSKA (reference sequence). The V end was cut by 6 bases, the J end by 1 base, with 12 bases between. The CDR3 spans 13 residues. The CDR3 is CSAHDIGQETQYF. The CDR3 region has the DNA TGCAGTGCCCACGACATAGGCCAAGAGACCCAGTACTTC.

This clonotype was recorded many times. This chain connects TRBV5-1 to TRBJ2-1; TRBD2 might be the D (5 bases). Germline CDR1 and CDR2: SGHRS and YFSETQ. Trimming took 5 bases from V and 0 from J, leaving 12 bases between them. This CDR3 region has 15 residues. CDR3 DNA sequence: TGCGCCAGCAGTAATACGGGGAGCTCCTACAATGAGCAGTTCTTC. The encoded protein is CASSNTGSSYNEQFF.

CDR3 sequence reads: CASSQEALFYEQYF. For the CDR3, the DNA is TGTGCCAGCAGCCAAGAGGCACTCTTCTACGAGCAGTACTTC. The chain employs TRBV14 and TRBJ2-7, with D unclear. The V gene's germline CDR1 is SGHDN and CDR2 FVKESK. Trimming left V 0 bases short and J 3 bases short, with 9 bases between. CDR3 size: 14 residues.

This clonotype was seen a few times. The gene calls are TRBV4-2 and TRBJ2-7; 7 bases align to TRBD2. From germline, CDR1 is LGHNA and CDR2 YNFKEQ. The J segment lost 7 bases and the V segment lost 0 bases, leaving 15 bases of the junction unmatched. This CDR3 region has 17 residues. Here the CDR3 DNA reads TGTGCCAGCAGCCAAGATCAATACGGGACTACTCCTCGTGAGCAGTACTTC. Encoded protein: CASSQDQYGTTPREQYF.

This clonotype appeared many times. CDR3 sequence: CASSFWGNQPQHF. The DNA of the CDR3 is TGTGCCAGCAGTTTTTGGGGGAATCAGCCCCAGCATTTT. The rearrangement joins TRBV12-3 or TRBV12-4 to TRBJ1-5, with D possibly TRBD1 on 5 matching bases. V was clipped by 3 bases and J by 4 bases, with 7 bases between them. The CDR3 totals 13 residues.

This clonotype was counted at least ten times. The junction departs from the called germline gene at one end, perhaps through a read error. This chain connects TRBV12-3 or TRBV12-4 to TRBJ2-1, with TRBD2 matching 9 bases. CDR3 length: 16 amino acids. The CDR3 DNA is TGTGCCAGCAGCTTAGCAGGGCTAGCGGGATACAATGAGCAGTTCTTC. Translation gives CASSLAGLAGYNEQFF.

This clonotype has more than one count but fewer than ten. The J gene is TRBJ2-3, the V gene TRBV25-1; 11 bases map to TRBD2. The CDR3 is 16 residues long. Germline loops: CDR1 MGHDK, CDR2 SYGVNS. The V and J ends lost 5 bases and 0 bases, in that order; junction bases with no gene match: 4. The CDR3 loop is CASSTRLAGSTDTQYF. Written as DNA, the CDR3 is TGTGCCAGCAGTACGCGACTAGCGGGAAGCACAGATACGCAGTATTTT.

About this clonotype: With only one base between it and a far larger clone, this is likely a read error. In DNA form, the CDR3 reads TGCGCCAGCGTTAATCTGGGGGGGAGTGACACCGGGGAGCTGTTTTTT. Amino acid sequence: CASVNLGGSDTGELFF. This sequence joins TRBV6-1 and TRBJ2-2, with TRBD2 matching 7 bases. The germline V gene encodes CDR1 MNHNS and CDR2 SASEGT. CDR3 length equals 16 residues.

This clonotype was counted at least ten times. The rearrangement links TRBV9 to TRBJ2-7, with TRBD2 identical over 10 bases. The CDR3 runs to 16 residues. Germline-derived CDR1 and CDR2 are SGDLS and YYNGEE. V shed 2 bases and J 9 bases; nucleotides not matched to a gene: 14. This CDR3 is CASSVASGSVEGSQYF. In DNA, the CDR3 is TGTGCCAGCAGCGTCGCTAGCGGGAGCGTCGAGGGCTCGCAGTACTTC.

There are a few counts of this clonotype. The chain links TRBV6-4 to TRBJ1-6, with TRBD1 as a possible D gene (6 bases). The V gene lost 6 bases and the J gene lost 6 bases, with 24 bases spanning the gap. Per the germline V gene, CDR1 is MRHNA and CDR2 is SNTAGT. The CDR3 is made up of 18 amino acids. In nucleotides, the CDR3 is TGTGCCAGCAGGGGGTTGCAGCTTTCGGGGGCGACTAATTCACCCCTCCACTTT. Translated, it gives CASRGLQLSGATNSPLHF.

This clonotype was seen a handful of times. The chain carries TRBV6-2 or TRBV6-3 and TRBJ2-4; D might be TRBD2 (5 bases). The CDR3 loop spans 14 amino acids. Between the trimmed V and J ends, which lost 6 bases and 7 bases, there was a span of 16 bases. Germline V gene lookup returns CDR1 MNHEY and CDR2 SVGEGT. The CDR3 sequence: CASSEWTGKNIQYF. The CDR3 nucleotides read TGTGCCAGCAGCGAATGGACTGGCAAGAACATTCAGTACTTC.

This clonotype was seen repeatedly, ten times or more. The chain carries TRBV5-6 and TRBJ2-2; 7 nucleotides line up with TRBD2. J lost 5 bases, V lost 0 bases, and 4 bases had no gene match. The CDR3 runs 15 residues. Germline assignment: CDR1 SGHDT and CDR2 YYEEEE. CDR3 sequence (DNA): TGTGCCAGCAGCTTGGAATTGCGGGGGACCGGGGAGCTGTTTTTT. Its translation is CASSLELRGTGELFF.

The chain combines TRBV7-9 with TRBJ2-7; TRBD2 is a possible D gene (6 bases). CDR3 length equals 15 residues. V gave up 5 bases and J gave up 3 bases, with 17 bases separating them. CDR1 and CDR2 (germline): SEHNR, FQNEAQ (reference sequence). In nucleotides, the CDR3 is TGTGCCAGCAGCACCGTTGGCGGGAAAGACTACGAGCAGTACTTC. This codes for CASSTVGGKDYEQYF.

The chain joins TRBV7-9 to TRBJ1-2; tentative D call: TRBD1 (6 bases). Deletions cut 4 bases from V and 3 bases from J, with 12 bases between. The CDR3 is 14 residues long. Germline V gene lookup returns CDR1 SEHNR and CDR2 FQNEAQ (reference sequence). CDR3 region: CASSSTGIHYGYTF. As DNA, the CDR3 is TGTGCCAGCAGCTCTACAGGGATTCACTATGGCTACACCTTC.